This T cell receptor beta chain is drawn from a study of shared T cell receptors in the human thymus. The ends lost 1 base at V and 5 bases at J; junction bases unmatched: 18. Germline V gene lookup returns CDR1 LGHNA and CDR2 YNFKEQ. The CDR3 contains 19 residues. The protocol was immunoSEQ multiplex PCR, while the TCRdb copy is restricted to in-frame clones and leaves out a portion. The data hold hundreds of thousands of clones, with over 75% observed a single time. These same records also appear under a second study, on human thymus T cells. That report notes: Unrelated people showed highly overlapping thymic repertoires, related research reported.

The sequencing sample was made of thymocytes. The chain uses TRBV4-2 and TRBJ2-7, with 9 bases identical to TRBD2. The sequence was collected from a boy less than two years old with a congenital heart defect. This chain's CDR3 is CASSQALGDWREGRNEQYF. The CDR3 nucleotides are TGTGCCAGCAGCCAAGCCCTGGGGGATTGGCGGGAGGGCCGGAACGAGCAGTACTTC.